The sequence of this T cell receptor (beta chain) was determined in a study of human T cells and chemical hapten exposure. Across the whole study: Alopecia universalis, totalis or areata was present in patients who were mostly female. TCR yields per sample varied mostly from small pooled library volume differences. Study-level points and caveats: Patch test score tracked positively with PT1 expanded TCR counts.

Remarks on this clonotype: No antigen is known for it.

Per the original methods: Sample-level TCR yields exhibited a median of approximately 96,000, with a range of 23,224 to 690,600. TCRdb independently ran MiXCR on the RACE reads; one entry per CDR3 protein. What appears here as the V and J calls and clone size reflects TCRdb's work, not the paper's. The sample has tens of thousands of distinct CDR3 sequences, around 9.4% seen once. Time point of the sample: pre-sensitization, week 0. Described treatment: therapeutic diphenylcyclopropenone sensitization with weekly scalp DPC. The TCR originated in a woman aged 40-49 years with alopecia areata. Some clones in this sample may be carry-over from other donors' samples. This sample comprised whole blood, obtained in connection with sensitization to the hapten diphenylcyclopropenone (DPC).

The CDR3 sequence is CASRPRGYGYTF. CDR3 in DNA: TGTGCCAGCCGGCCGCGAGGCTATGGCTACACCTTC. The rearrangement links TRBV6-2 or TRBV6-3 to TRBJ1-2; no reliable D call. The germline V gene has CDR1 MNHEY and CDR2 SVGEGT. The V gene lost 8 bases and the J gene lost 4 bases, with 11 bases spanning the gap. This CDR3 is built from 12 residues.